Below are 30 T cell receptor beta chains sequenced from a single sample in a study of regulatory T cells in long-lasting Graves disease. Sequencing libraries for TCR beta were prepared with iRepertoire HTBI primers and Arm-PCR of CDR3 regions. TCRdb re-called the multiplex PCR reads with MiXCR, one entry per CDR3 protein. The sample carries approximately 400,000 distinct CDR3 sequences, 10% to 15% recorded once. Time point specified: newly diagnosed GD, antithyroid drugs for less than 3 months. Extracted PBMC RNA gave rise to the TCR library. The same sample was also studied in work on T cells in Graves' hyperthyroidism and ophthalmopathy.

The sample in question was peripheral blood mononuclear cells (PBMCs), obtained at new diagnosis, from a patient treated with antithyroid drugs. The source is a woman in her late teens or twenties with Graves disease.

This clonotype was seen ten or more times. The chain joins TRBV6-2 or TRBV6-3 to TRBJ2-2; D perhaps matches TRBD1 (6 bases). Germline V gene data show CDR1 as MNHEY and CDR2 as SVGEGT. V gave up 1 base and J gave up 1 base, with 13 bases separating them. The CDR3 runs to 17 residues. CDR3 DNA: TGTGCCAGCAGTTACTTAGGCGAGGGGGAGAACACCGGGGAGCTGTTTTTT. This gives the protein CASSYLGEGENTGELFF.

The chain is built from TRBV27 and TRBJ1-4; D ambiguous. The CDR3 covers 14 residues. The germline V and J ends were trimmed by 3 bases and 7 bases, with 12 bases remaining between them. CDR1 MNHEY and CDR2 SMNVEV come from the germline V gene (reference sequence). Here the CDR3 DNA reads TGTGCCAGCAGTTTTAAGGGTTACTCTGAAAAACTGTTTTTT. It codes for CASSFKGYSEKLFF.

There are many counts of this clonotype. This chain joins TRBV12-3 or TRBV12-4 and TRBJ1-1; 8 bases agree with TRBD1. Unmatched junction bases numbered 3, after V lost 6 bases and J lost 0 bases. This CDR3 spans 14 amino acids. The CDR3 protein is CASREGQVNTEAFF. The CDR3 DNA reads TGTGCCAGCAGGGAGGGACAGGTGAACACTGAAGCTTTCTTT.

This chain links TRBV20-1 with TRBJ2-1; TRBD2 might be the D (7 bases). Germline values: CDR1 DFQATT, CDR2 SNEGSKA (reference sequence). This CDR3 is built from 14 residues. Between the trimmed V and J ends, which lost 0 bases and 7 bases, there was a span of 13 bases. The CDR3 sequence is CSARDWGRGNEQFF. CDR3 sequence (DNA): TGCAGTGCTAGAGATTGGGGGAGGGGGAATGAGCAGTTCTTC.

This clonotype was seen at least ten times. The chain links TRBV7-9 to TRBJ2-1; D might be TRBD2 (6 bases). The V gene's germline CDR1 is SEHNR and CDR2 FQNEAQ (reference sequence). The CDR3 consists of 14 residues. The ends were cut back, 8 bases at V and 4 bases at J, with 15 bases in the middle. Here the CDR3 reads CASSEWAGYNEQFF. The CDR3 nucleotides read TGTGCCAGCTCGGAGTGGGCGGGGTACAATGAGCAGTTCTTC. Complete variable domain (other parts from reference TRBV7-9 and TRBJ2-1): DTGVSQNPRHKITKRGQNVTFRCDPISEHNRLYWYRQTLGQGPEFLTYFQNEAQLEKSRLLSDRFSAERPKGSFSTLEIQRTEQGDSAMYLCASSEWAGYNEQFFGPGTRLTVL.

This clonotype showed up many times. DNA of the CDR3: TGTGCCAGCAGTTTAGGCGGACTAGCGGCCTCTATCTCCTACAATGAGCAGTTCTTC. Translating it yields CASSLGGLAASISYNEQFF. The rearrangement links TRBV28 to TRBJ2-1, with 10 positions matching TRBD2. Trimming removed 2 bases from V and 0 bases from J; junction bases left unmatched: 10. Germline V lookup: CDR1 MDHEN, CDR2 SYDVKM. This CDR3 comprises 19 residues.

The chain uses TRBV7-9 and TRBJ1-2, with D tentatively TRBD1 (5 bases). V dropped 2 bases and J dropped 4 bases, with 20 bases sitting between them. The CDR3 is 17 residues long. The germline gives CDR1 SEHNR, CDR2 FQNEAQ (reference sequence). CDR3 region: CASSLWPYRKYAYGYTF. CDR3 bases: TGTGCCAGCAGCTTATGGCCATACAGGAAATACGCCTATGGCTACACCTTC.

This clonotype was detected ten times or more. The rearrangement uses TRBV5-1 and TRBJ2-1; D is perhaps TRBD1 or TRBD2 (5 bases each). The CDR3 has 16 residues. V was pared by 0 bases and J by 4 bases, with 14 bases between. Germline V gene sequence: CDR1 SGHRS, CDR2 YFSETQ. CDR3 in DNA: TGCGCCAGCAGCTTGGAGGGAGCTGGGGCATACAATGAGCAGTTCTTC. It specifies CASSLEGAGAYNEQFF.

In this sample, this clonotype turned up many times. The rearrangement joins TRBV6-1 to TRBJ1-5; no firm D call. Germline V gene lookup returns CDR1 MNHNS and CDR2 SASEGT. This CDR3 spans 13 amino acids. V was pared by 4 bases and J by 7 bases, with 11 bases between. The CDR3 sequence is CASSAARGQPQHF. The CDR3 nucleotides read TGTGCCAGCAGTGCCGCGCGAGGGCAGCCCCAGCATTTT.

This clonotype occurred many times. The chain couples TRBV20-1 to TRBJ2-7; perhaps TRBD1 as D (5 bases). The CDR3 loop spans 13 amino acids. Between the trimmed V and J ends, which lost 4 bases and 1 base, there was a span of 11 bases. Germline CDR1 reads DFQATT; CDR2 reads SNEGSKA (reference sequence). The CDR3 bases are TGCAGTGCTACGCCTCAGGGATCCTACGAGCAGTACGTC. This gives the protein CSATPQGSYEQYV.

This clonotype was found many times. In nucleotides, the CDR3 is TGCAGTGCTAGTAGAAGGACCCCGACCGGGGAGCAGTTCTTC. It encodes CSASRRTPTGEQFF. V gene TRBV20-1 combines with J gene TRBJ2-1; no reliable D call. Trimming took off 3 bases at V and 10 bases at J, with 19 bases between the two ends. Looked up from germline, CDR1 is DFQATT and CDR2 is SNEGSKA (reference sequence). The CDR3 runs 14 residues.

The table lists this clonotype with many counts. The CDR3 DNA sequence: TGTGCCAGCAGCACTCACGACAGGGGCCTGAACAATGAGCAGTTCTTC. Its protein is CASSTHDRGLNNEQFF. J is TRBJ2-1 and V is TRBV11-2, with 8 bases aligning to TRBD1. The junction had 11 bases not matched to a gene; V was cut back by 5 bases and J by 5 bases. This CDR3 spans 16 amino acids. The germline V gene encodes CDR1 SGHAT and CDR2 FQNNGV.

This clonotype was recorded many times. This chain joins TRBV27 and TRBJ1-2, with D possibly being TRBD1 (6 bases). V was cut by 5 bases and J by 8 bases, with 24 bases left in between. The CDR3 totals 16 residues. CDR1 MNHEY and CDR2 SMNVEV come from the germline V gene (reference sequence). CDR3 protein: CASSPLGGALLRGYTF. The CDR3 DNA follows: TGTGCCAGCAGTCCCCTGGGGGGGGCCCTCCTGCGGGGCTACACCTTC.

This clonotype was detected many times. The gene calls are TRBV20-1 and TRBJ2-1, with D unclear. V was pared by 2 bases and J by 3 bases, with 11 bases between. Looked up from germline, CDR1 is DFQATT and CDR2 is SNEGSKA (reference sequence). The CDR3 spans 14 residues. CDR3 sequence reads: CSARSEDHYNEQFF. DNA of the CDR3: TGCAGTGCTAGATCCGAGGACCACTACAATGAGCAGTTCTTC.

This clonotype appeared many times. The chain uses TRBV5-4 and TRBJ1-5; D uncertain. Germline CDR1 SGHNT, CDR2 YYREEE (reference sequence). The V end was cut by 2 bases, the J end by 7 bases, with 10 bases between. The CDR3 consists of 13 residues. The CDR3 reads CASSLGPSQPQHF. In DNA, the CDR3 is TGTGCCAGCAGCTTAGGGCCAAGCCAGCCCCAGCATTTT.

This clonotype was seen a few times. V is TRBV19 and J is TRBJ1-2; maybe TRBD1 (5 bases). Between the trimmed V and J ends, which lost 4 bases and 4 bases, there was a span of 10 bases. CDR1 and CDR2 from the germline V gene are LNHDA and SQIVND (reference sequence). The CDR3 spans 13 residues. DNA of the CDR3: TGTGCCAGTAGTACTGGGGGACTCTATGGCTACACCTTC. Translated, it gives CASSTGGLYGYTF.

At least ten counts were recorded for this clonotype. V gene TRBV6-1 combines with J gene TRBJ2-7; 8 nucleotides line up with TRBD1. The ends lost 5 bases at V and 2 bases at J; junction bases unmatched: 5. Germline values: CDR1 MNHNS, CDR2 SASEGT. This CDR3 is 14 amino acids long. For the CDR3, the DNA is TGTGCCAGCAGTCCCGGGACAGGACCCTACGAGCAGTACGTC. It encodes CASSPGTGPYEQYV.

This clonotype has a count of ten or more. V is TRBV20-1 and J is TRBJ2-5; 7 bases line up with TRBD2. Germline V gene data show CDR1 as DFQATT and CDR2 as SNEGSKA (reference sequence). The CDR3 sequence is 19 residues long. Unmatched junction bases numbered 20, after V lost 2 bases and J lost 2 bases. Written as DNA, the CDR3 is TGCAGTGCTAGATTAATTCGGAGGGGTGGGGCGGGGGAGCAAGAGACCCAGTACTTC. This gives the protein CSARLIRRGGAGEQETQYF.

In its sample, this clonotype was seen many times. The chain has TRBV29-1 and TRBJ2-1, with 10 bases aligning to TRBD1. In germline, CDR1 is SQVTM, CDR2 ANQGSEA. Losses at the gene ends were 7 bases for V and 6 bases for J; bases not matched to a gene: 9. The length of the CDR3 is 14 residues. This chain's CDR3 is CSGMDRGVSNEQFF. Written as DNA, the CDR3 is TGCAGCGGGATGGACAGGGGGGTGTCCAATGAGCAGTTCTTC.

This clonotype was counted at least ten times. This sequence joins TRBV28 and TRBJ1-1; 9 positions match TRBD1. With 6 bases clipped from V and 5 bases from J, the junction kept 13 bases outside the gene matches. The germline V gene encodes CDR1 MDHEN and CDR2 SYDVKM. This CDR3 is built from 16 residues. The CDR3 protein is CASSQRTGAPRTEAFF. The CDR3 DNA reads TGTGCCAGCAGCCAGCGGACAGGGGCCCCGAGAACTGAAGCTTTCTTT. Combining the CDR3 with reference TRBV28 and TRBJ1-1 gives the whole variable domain DVKVTQSSRYLVKRTGEKVFLECVQDMDHENMFWYRQDPGLGLRLIYFSYDVKMKEKGDIPEGYSVSREKKERFSLILESASTNQTSMYLCASSQRTGAPRTEAFFGQGTRLTVV.

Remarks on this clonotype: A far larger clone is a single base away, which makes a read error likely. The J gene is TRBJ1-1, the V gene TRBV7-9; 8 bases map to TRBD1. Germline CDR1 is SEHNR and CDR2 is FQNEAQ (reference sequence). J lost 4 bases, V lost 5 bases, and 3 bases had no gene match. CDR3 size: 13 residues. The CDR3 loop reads CASSHTGGTEAFF. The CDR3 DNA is TGTGCCAGCAGCCACACAGGGGGCACTGAAGCTTTCTTT.

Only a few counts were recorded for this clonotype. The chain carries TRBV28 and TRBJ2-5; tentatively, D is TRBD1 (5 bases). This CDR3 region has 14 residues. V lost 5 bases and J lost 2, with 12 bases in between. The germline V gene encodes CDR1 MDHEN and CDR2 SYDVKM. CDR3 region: CASSRQPTQETQYF. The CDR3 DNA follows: TGTGCCAGCAGTCGACAGCCGACTCAAGAGACCCAGTACTTC. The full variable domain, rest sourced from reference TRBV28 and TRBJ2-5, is DVKVTQSSRYLVKRTGEKVFLECVQDMDHENMFWYRQDPGLGLRLIYFSYDVKMKEKGDIPEGYSVSREKKERFSLILESASTNQTSMYLCASSRQPTQETQYFGPGTRLLVL.

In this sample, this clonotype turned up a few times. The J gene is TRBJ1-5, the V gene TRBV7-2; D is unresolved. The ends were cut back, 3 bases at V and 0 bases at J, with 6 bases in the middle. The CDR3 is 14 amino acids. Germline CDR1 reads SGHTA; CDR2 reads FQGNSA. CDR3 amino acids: CASSFTYSNQPQHF. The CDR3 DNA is TGTGCCAGCAGCTTCACTTATAGCAATCAGCCCCAGCATTTT.

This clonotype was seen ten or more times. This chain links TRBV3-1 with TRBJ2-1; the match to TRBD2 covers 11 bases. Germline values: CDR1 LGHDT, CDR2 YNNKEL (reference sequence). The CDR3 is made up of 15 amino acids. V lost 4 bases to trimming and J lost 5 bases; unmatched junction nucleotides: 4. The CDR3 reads CASSRGTSGDNEQFF. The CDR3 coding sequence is TGTGCCAGCAGCCGCGGGACTAGCGGAGACAATGAGCAGTTCTTC.

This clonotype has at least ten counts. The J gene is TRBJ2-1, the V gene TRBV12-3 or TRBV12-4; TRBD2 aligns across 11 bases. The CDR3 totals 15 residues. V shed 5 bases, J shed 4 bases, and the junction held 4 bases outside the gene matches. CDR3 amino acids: CASSPSSGGYNEQFF. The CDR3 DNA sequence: TGTGCCAGCAGTCCCTCTAGCGGGGGGTACAATGAGCAGTTCTTC.

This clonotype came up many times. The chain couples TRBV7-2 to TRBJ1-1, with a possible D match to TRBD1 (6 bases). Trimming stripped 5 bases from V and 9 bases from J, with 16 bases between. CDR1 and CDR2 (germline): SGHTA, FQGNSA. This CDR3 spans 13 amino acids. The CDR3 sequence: CASSLLRQEKAFF. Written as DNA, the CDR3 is TGTGCCAGCAGCCTCCTTCGACAGGAAAAAGCTTTCTTT.

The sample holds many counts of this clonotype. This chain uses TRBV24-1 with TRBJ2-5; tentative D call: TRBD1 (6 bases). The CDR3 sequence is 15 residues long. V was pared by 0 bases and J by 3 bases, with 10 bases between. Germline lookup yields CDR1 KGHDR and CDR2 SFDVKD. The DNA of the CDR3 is TGTGCCACCAGTGATTTGTTCAGGGGTGAAGAGACCCAGTACTTC. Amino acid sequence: CATSDLFRGEETQYF.

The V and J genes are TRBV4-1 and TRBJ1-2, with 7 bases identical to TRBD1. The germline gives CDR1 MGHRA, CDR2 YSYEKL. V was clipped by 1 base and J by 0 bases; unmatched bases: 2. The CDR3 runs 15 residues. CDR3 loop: CASSQGGTANYGYTF. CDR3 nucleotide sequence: TGCGCCAGCAGCCAAGGGGGGACAGCTAACTATGGCTACACCTTC.

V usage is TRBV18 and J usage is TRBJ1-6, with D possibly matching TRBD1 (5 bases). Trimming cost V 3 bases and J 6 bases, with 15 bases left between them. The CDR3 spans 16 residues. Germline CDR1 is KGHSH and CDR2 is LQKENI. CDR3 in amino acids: CASSPQPGLINSPLHF. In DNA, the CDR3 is TGTGCCAGCTCACCTCAACCGGGACTGATTAATTCACCCCTCCACTTT.

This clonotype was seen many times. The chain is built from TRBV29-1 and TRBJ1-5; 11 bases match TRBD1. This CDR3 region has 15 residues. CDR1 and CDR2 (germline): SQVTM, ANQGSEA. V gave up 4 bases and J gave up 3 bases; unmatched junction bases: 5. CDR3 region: CSVGGQGDLNQPQHF. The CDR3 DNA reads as TGCAGCGTTGGGGGACAGGGGGACCTCAATCAGCCCCAGCATTTT.